This T cell receptor (beta chain) was found in a study of blood T cell repertoires in COVID-19. The CDR3 length is 14 residues. Germline CDR1 KGHDR, CDR2 SFDVKD. V shed 6 bases and J shed 4 bases, with 12 bases lying between them. This table comes from immunoSEQ multiplex PCR, and its TCRdb copy is limited to in-frame clones, with some not included. Among 200,000 to 250,000 clones listed, 70% to 85% were seen once. The sequence was collected from a woman aged 55-69 years who had recovered from COVID-19. The rearrangement uses TRBV24-1 and TRBJ2-1, with a possible D match to TRBD2 (7 bases). Sequenced input: PBMCs or T cells enriched from blood (not recorded which). CDR3 region: CATSPRGGYNEQFF. CDR3 DNA: TGTGCCACCAGTCCGAGGGGGGGGTACAATGAGCAGTTCTTC.